This TCR beta chain was identified during a study of pediatric ulcerative colitis (dated by TCRdb to between 2017 and 2020). A note on the overall study: Pancolitis was present in several ulcerative colitis patients and left-sided colitis in two, and histology consistent with ulcerative colitis was found in all of these patients. About 10 newly diagnosed, treatment-naive pediatric ulcerative colitis patients and a few non-IBD control children each provided paired blood and rectal samples. By Pediatric Ulcerative Colitis Activity Index, a couple of patients had mild disease, several had moderate disease and three had acute severe colitis.

During colonoscopy, one to two pinch biopsies were obtained from the rectum for research purposes. No immunosuppressive medication had been given to the ulcerative colitis patients before the diagnostic colonoscopy. Rectal biopsies were digested with proteinase K before DNA isolation. The Wizard kit (Promega) was used to extract genomic DNA from the blood and intestinal samples. V loses 3 bases of germline sequence and J loses 0 bases, and the interval between the two ends is 9 bases. The CDR3 sequence holds 15 residues, the cysteine and phenylalanine included. Kept here is only the CDR3 DNA, which spans 45 bases and is read in frame from base 1. CDR1 and CDR2 were assigned from the germline V gene as KGHSH and LQKENI. Paper-wide results and their limitations: Features of the rectal repertoire distinguished controls, mild-moderate colitis patients and acute severe colitis patients, and in acute severe colitis rectal diversity was lower because of clonal expansions. Significantly higher autologous blood-rectal clonal overlap was found in ulcerative colitis patients than in controls, which suggested increased T cell trafficking to inflamed tissue. Blood-derived T cells may have been included in rectal pinch biopsies, especially in patients with overt colitis. Because repertoires were derived from total lymphocyte DNA, patterns in rare subsets such as regulatory T cells may not have been reflected. A couple of patients' blood samples yielded substantially fewer templates for technical reasons and were excluded from blood-rectal overlap analysis. A couple of rectal CDR3 clonotypes were detected in all ulcerative colitis patients and were not detected in any of the controls. Only a handful of individuals were included in the healthy control group, which was small.

Using the immunoSEQ TRB Survey service, rearranged CDR3 beta regions were amplified from genomic DNA with multiplex V and J primers. To keep sequencing depth equal across samples, survey-level depth of up to 500,000 reads per sample was applied. The libraries were purified, combined into pools and sequenced with Illumina technology. Turning to the authors' computational methods: Productive clonality, sample overlap, pairwise scatters, CDR3 beta length, V/D/J gene usage and productiveness were assessed with immunoSEQ online tools. Alongside Shannon and Simpson indices, calculated diversity was computed as the number of unique rearrangements divided by total templates, multiplied by 100. Principal component analysis was performed on Z-score normalized data with the R prcomp function and the ggbiplot package. Morisita's index was used to measure clonal overlap between blood and rectum within each subject. TCRdb provides this immuneACCESS table in a form limited to in-frame rearrangements. Some clones are lacking; in checked studies, under half of them reflect an unresolved V gene, and why the rest are absent is not known. The V and J calls and clone size come from that table; D and trimming were worked out from the DNA. Within this sample are tens of thousands of clones, with approximately 71% of them counted one time only. The ten largest clonotypes hold 7.5% to 9% of the sample.

Regarding this clone: Its antigen is still unknown. Nothing much larger sits one base from this clone, and base qualities are not available.

This chain is built from TRBV18 and TRBJ1-5; the D gene cannot be named for sure. The receptor comes from a boy younger than 18 with severe ulcerative colitis. The sequenced sample was gut tissue. DNA sequence: TGTGCCAGCTCACCCCCCGGGGATAGCAATCAGCCCCAGCATTTT. Translated, it gives CASSPPGDSNQPQHF.